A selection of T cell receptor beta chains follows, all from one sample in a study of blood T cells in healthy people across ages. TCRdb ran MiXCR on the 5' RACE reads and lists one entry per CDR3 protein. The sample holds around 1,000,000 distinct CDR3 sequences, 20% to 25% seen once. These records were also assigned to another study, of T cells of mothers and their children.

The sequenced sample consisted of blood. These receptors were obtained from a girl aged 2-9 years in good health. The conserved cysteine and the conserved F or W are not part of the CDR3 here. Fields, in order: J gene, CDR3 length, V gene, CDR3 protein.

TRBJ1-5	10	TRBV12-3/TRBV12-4	ASSPSIQPQH
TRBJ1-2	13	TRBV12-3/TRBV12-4	ASSFVTGGEVGYT
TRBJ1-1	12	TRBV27	ASSSKNPGQKAF
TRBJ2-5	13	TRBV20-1	SARDMVGGGETQY
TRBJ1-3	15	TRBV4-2	ASSQHLGGEGGNTIY
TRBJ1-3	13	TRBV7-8	ASSLEGQGENTIY
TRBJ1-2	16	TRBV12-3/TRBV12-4	ASSSSIPWGQTDYGYT
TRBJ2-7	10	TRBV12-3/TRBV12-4	ASRLAGPKQY
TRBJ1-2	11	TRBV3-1	ASSQLTGYRNT
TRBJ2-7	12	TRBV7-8	ASSIAGLVPEQY
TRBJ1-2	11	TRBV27	ASSLQPNYGYT
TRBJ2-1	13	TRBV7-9	ASSLYPDRGDEQF
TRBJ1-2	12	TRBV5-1	ASSLEVGDYGYT
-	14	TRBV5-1	ASSLAASGGGKEQF
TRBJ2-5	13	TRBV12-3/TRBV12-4	ASTDRDRGTETQY
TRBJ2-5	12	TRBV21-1	ASSKGAFLETQY
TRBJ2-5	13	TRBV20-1	SARGGQAVEETQY
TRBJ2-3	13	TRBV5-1	ASSSLGQHTDTQY
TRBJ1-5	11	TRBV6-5	ASSYGVSLPQH
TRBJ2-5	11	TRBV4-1	ASSQGQVETQH
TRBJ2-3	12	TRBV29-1	SGSGPHDPDTQY
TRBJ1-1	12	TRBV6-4	ASSREGVNTEAF
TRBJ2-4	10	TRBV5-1	ASPPGRNIQY
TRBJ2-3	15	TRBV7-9	ASSLALTGGDPDTQY
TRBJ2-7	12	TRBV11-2	ASSFGGAGNEQY
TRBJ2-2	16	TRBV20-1	SASNRGPLLANTGELF
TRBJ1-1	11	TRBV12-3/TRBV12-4	ASIPGRDTEAF
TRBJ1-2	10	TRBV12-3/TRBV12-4	ASSLSGLGYT
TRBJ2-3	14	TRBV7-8	ASSYPPGSSTDTQY
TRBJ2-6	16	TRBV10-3	AISESQPSSSGANVLT
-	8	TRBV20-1	SATGGEQY
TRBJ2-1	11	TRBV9	ASSVWDSNEQF
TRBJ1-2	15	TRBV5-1	ASSSQRTPQGNYGYT
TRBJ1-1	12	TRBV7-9	ASSVGQPTDEAF
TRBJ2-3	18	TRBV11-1	ASSLRSTKAVDFSTDTQY
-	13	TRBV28	ASSLLGRSGNEQF
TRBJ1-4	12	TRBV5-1	ASSSGTALEKLF
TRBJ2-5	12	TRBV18	ASSPRIEQETQY
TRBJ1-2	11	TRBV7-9	ASSPRRRGEYT
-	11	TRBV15	ATGRDSQFEQF
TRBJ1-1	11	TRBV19	ASWDSGDTEAF
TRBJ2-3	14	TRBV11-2	ASSPLGGLSADTQY
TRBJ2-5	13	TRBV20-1	SARGLAGGMETQY